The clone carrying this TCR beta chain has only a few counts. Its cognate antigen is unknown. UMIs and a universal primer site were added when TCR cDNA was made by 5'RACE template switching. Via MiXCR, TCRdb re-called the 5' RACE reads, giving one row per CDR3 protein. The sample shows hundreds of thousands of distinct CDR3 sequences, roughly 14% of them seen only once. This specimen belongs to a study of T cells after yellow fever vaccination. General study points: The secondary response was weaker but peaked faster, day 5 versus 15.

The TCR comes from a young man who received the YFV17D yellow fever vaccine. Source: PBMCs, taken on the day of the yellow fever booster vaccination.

The CDR3 here is CASSKGETGETEAFF. DNA of the CDR3: TGTGCCAGCAGCAAAGGAGAAACAGGGGAAACTGAAGCTTTCTTT. The chain has TRBV21-1 and TRBJ1-1; the DNA was not compared with TRBD1, the D call given in the table. TRBV21-1 is classified as a pseudogene. This CDR3 has 15 residues.